A selection of T cell receptor beta chains follows, all from one sample in a study of OX40 agonist ivuxolimab in advanced cancers. Method: immunoSEQ multiplex PCR; TCRdb's copy keeps in-frame clones and lacks some. This sample yields about 62,000 clones, of which 90% to 95% are seen a single time; 10% to 15% belongs to the top ten. Sequences were derived from CD4+ or CD8+ T cells sorted from blood, sampled in a trial of the OX40 agonist ivuxolimab. The origin of the receptors is an adult with an advanced solid tumor such as melanoma, head and neck, liver or kidney cancer. Both conserved end residues are part of each CDR3. Fields, in order: V gene, clone size, D gene, J gene, CDR3 protein, CDR3 DNA. A D gene is named only where the DNA matches it firmly. Clone size is shown for a subset of rows, as once, few, many or a class of expanded clone.

v_call: TRBV29-1; clone_size: -; d_call: -; j_call: TRBJ2-3; cdr3_aa: CSVEKSESTDTQYF; cdr3_nt: TGCAGCGTTGAAAAAAGTGAATCCACAGATACGCAGTATTTT
v_call: TRBV11-2; clone_size: -; d_call: TRBD1; j_call: TRBJ2-7; cdr3_aa: CASQQGQGDYEQYF; cdr3_nt: TGTGCCAGCCAGCAGGGACAGGGGGACTACGAGCAGTACTTC
v_call: TRBV15; clone_size: -; d_call: -; j_call: TRBJ1-1; cdr3_aa: CATSPEGGEAFF; cdr3_nt: TGTGCCACCAGCCCTGAGGGGGGGGAAGCTTTCTTT
v_call: TRBV6-5; clone_size: -; d_call: -; j_call: TRBJ2-7; cdr3_aa: CASSFSYEQYF; cdr3_nt: TGTGCCAGCAGTTTTTCCTACGAGCAGTACTTC
v_call: TRBV4-3; clone_size: -; d_call: TRBD2; j_call: TRBJ2-1; cdr3_aa: CASSHQRLAGEYEQFF; cdr3_nt: TGCGCCAGCAGCCACCAAAGACTAGCGGGAGAGTATGAGCAGTTCTTC
v_call: TRBV5-6; clone_size: -; d_call: TRBD2; j_call: TRBJ2-5; cdr3_aa: CASSPLRGGAQETQYF; cdr3_nt: TGTGCCAGCAGCCCGCTCCGCGGGGGAGCCCAAGAGACCCAGTACTTC
v_call: TRBV6-5; clone_size: -; d_call: TRBD1; j_call: TRBJ2-7; cdr3_aa: CASRQGVKYEQYF; cdr3_nt: TGTGCCAGCAGACAGGGGGTAAAATACGAGCAGTACTTC
v_call: TRBV5-4; clone_size: -; d_call: -; j_call: TRBJ1-2; cdr3_aa: CASSPGGGSNYGYTF; cdr3_nt: TGTGCCAGCAGCCCGGGCGGGGGGAGTAACTATGGCTACACCTTC
v_call: TRBV2; clone_size: -; d_call: TRBD1; j_call: TRBJ1-2; cdr3_aa: CASTQPQGDNGYTF; cdr3_nt: TGTGCCAGCACCCAACCCCAGGGGGACAATGGCTACACCTTC
v_call: TRBV7-6; clone_size: -; d_call: TRBD1; j_call: TRBJ1-5; cdr3_aa: CASSPGQGLYSNQPQHF; cdr3_nt: TGTGCCAGCAGCCCAGGACAGGGACTTTATAGCAATCAGCCCCAGCATTTT
v_call: TRBV7-9; clone_size: once; d_call: -; j_call: TRBJ2-3; cdr3_aa: CASSPVAASAQYF; cdr3_nt: TGTGCCAGCAGCCCTGTCGCCGCCAGCGCGCAGTATTTT
v_call: TRBV6-5; clone_size: -; d_call: -; j_call: TRBJ1-1; cdr3_aa: CASSYGLEGGTEAFF; cdr3_nt: TGTGCCAGCAGTTACGGGCTTGAGGGAGGCACTGAAGCTTTCTTT
v_call: TRBV4-3; clone_size: -; d_call: -; j_call: TRBJ1-4; cdr3_aa: CASSQVSGATNEKLFF; cdr3_nt: TGCGCCAGCAGCCAAGTCTCTGGGGCAACTAATGAAAAACTGTTTTTT
v_call: TRBV7-2; clone_size: -; d_call: -; j_call: TRBJ2-7; cdr3_aa: CASNRGQTYEQYF; cdr3_nt: TGTGCCAGCAACCGAGGACAGACCTACGAGCAGTACTTC
v_call: TRBV7-2; clone_size: -; d_call: -; j_call: TRBJ2-7; cdr3_aa: CASSFGDYEQYF; cdr3_nt: TGTGCCAGCAGCTTTGGAGACTACGAGCAGTACTTC
v_call: TRBV27; clone_size: -; d_call: -; j_call: TRBJ1-2; cdr3_aa: CASSLGGRGYGYTF; cdr3_nt: TGTGCCAGCAGTTTAGGGGGGCGGGGTTATGGCTACACCTTC
v_call: TRBV9; clone_size: -; d_call: TRBD2; j_call: TRBJ2-3; cdr3_aa: CASSPTLGGSVGTDTQYF; cdr3_nt: TGTGCCAGTTCCCCAACCTTGGGCGGGAGCGTCGGCACAGATACGCAGTATTTT
v_call: TRBV13; clone_size: -; d_call: TRBD2; j_call: TRBJ2-3; cdr3_aa: CASSLLTSGGMADTQYF; cdr3_nt: TGTGCCAGCAGCTTACTGACTAGCGGGGGGATGGCAGATACGCAGTATTTT
v_call: TRBV4-1; clone_size: -; d_call: -; j_call: TRBJ1-2; cdr3_aa: CASSQLEGNGYTF; cdr3_nt: TGCGCCAGCAGCCAGTTAGAGGGAAATGGCTACACCTTC
v_call: TRBV5-6; clone_size: -; d_call: -; j_call: TRBJ1-1; cdr3_aa: CASSLGTSNTEAFF; cdr3_nt: TGTGCCAGCAGCTTGGGGACATCCAACACTGAAGCTTTCTTT
v_call: TRBV7-9; clone_size: -; d_call: -; j_call: TRBJ2-7; cdr3_aa: CASSLEAADYYEQYF; cdr3_nt: TGTGCCAGCAGCTTAGAGGCCGCTGACTACTACGAGCAGTACTTC
v_call: TRBV11-2; clone_size: -; d_call: -; j_call: TRBJ2-3; cdr3_aa: CASSGTKPSTDTQYF; cdr3_nt: TGTGCCAGCAGCGGAACTAAACCTAGCACAGATACGCAGTATTTT
v_call: TRBV10-3; clone_size: -; d_call: -; j_call: TRBJ2-5; cdr3_aa: CAIRDGKETQYF; cdr3_nt: TGTGCCATCAGAGATGGGAAAGAGACCCAGTACTTC
v_call: TRBV4-1; clone_size: -; d_call: TRBD1; j_call: TRBJ2-7; cdr3_aa: CASSHLTGAYEQYF; cdr3_nt: TGCGCCAGCAGCCACTTGACAGGGGCCTACGAGCAGTACTTC
v_call: TRBV9; clone_size: -; d_call: TRBD2; j_call: TRBJ2-1; cdr3_aa: CASSASGNEQFF; cdr3_nt: TGTGCCAGCAGCGCTAGCGGTAATGAGCAGTTCTTC
v_call: TRBV7-9; clone_size: -; d_call: TRBD1; j_call: TRBJ1-2; cdr3_aa: CASTGGTDYGYTF; cdr3_nt: TGTGCCAGCACAGGGGGGACGGATTATGGCTACACCTTC
v_call: TRBV5-6; clone_size: -; d_call: -; j_call: TRBJ2-2; cdr3_aa: CASSLARGSNTGELFF; cdr3_nt: TGTGCCAGCAGCTTGGCCCGGGGATCGAACACCGGGGAGCTGTTTTTT
v_call: TRBV4-1; clone_size: -; d_call: -; j_call: TRBJ2-3; cdr3_aa: CASSHQGDTQYF; cdr3_nt: TGCGCCAGCAGCCATCAGGGGGATACGCAGTATTTT
v_call: TRBV2; clone_size: -; d_call: -; j_call: TRBJ1-2; cdr3_aa: CASSGSTGSSGYTF; cdr3_nt: TGTGCCAGCAGTGGATCTACAGGGTCCTCTGGCTACACCTTC
v_call: TRBV7-6; clone_size: -; d_call: -; j_call: TRBJ2-7; cdr3_aa: CASSLAVSGAEQYF; cdr3_nt: TGTGCCAGCAGCTTAGCGGTTTCAGGGGCCGAGCAGTACTTC
v_call: TRBV9; clone_size: -; d_call: -; j_call: TRBJ2-2; cdr3_aa: CASSVGGAAGELFF; cdr3_nt: TGTGCCAGCAGCGTAGGCGGGGCGGCCGGGGAGCTGTTTTTT
v_call: TRBV9; clone_size: -; d_call: TRBD1; j_call: TRBJ2-6; cdr3_aa: CASSVERAGQGRGANVLTF; cdr3_nt: TGTGCCAGCAGCGTAGAGAGAGCGGGACAGGGGCGCGGGGCCAACGTCCTGACTTTC
v_call: TRBV11-2; clone_size: -; d_call: TRBD1; j_call: TRBJ1-5; cdr3_aa: CASSLGIDTGGAGQPQHF; cdr3_nt: TGTGCCAGCAGCTTAGGTATTGATACAGGGGGCGCGGGACAGCCCCAGCATTTT
v_call: TRBV19; clone_size: -; d_call: -; j_call: TRBJ2-2; cdr3_aa: CASSTLHANTGELFF; cdr3_nt: TGTGCCAGTAGTACTCTCCACGCGAACACCGGGGAGCTGTTTTTT
v_call: TRBV15; clone_size: once; d_call: -; j_call: TRBJ1-1; cdr3_aa: CATSREGGSNTEAFF; cdr3_nt: TGTGCCACCAGCAGAGAGGGGGGATCGAACACTGAAGCTTTCTTT
v_call: TRBV27; clone_size: -; d_call: -; j_call: TRBJ2-7; cdr3_aa: CASSGNYHEQYF; cdr3_nt: TGTGCCAGCTCGGGTAATTATCACGAGCAGTACTTC
v_call: TRBV7-3; clone_size: -; d_call: -; j_call: TRBJ1-3; cdr3_aa: CASSLDPGTGNTIYF; cdr3_nt: TGTGCCAGCAGCTTGGACCCAGGGACTGGAAACACCATATATTTT
v_call: TRBV7-3; clone_size: -; d_call: TRBD1; j_call: TRBJ2-7; cdr3_aa: CASSLRTGEEDEQYF; cdr3_nt: TGTGCCAGCAGCTTAAGGACAGGGGAGGAGGACGAGCAGTACTTC
v_call: TRBV2; clone_size: -; d_call: TRBD2; j_call: TRBJ2-1; cdr3_aa: CASISSGGGEQFF; cdr3_nt: TGTGCCAGCATATCTAGCGGGGGGGGTGAGCAGTTCTTC
v_call: TRBV19; clone_size: -; d_call: -; j_call: TRBJ2-7; cdr3_aa: CASSLESIDTYEQYF; cdr3_nt: TGTGCCAGTAGCCTTGAATCGATTGATACCTACGAGCAGTACTTC
v_call: TRBV4-1; clone_size: medium-sized; d_call: -; j_call: TRBJ2-7; cdr3_aa: CASSQGPPTGKFSYEQYF; cdr3_nt: TGCGCCAGCAGCCAAGGTCCCCCCACAGGTAAATTCTCCTACGAGCAGTACTTC
v_call: TRBV7-3; clone_size: -; d_call: TRBD1; j_call: TRBJ2-1; cdr3_aa: CASSWGQGGSNEQFF; cdr3_nt: TGTGCCAGCAGCTGGGGACAGGGTGGTTCCAATGAGCAGTTCTTC
v_call: TRBV27; clone_size: -; d_call: -; j_call: TRBJ2-1; cdr3_aa: CASSRGYNEQFF; cdr3_nt: TGTGCCAGCAGTAGGGGCTACAATGAGCAGTTCTTC
v_call: TRBV12-5; clone_size: -; d_call: -; j_call: TRBJ1-1; cdr3_aa: CASDFHFGMNTEAFF; cdr3_nt: TGTGCTAGTGATTTTCACTTCGGGATGAACACTGAAGCTTTCTTT
v_call: TRBV28; clone_size: -; d_call: -; j_call: TRBJ2-2; cdr3_aa: CASRGSGIGGTGELFF; cdr3_nt: TGTGCCAGCAGGGGAAGCGGGATAGGGGGCACCGGGGAGCTGTTTTTT